Below are 19 T cell receptor beta chains sequenced from a single sample in a study of identifying expanded T cells in peripheral blood. The data were produced by immunoSEQ multiplex PCR, yet TCRdb's version contains in-frame clones alone and is incomplete. The table records 95,000 to 150,000 clones, approximately 84% of them present only once. Sequencing used blood. Receptors were obtained from a person aged 18-70 years in good health.

This chain joins TRBV13 and TRBJ2-1, with unresolved D. CDR3 length: 15 residues. The V gene's germline CDR1 is PRHDT and CDR2 FYEKMQ (reference sequence). V gave up 3 bases and J gave up 0 bases, with 9 bases separating them. CDR3 in DNA: TGTGCCAGCAGCTTGGTTCAGAGCTCCTACAATGAGCAGTTCTTC. It codes for CASSLVQSSYNEQFF.

The chain has TRBV19 and TRBJ1-3, with D possibly TRBD1 on 5 matching bases. Germline V gene sequence: CDR1 LNHDA, CDR2 SQIVND (reference sequence). Trimming took off 6 bases at V and 0 bases at J, with 12 bases between the two ends. CDR3 length equals 15 residues. CDR3 region: CASSPGDFSGNTIYF. The CDR3 DNA follows: TGTGCCAGTAGCCCCGGGGACTTCTCTGGAAACACCATATATTTT.

The chain joins TRBV7-8 to TRBJ2-5, with unresolved D. V was shortened by 1 base and J by 4 bases, with 7 bases between the two germline ends. Germline V lookup: CDR1 SGHVS, CDR2 FQNEAQ. There are 13 residues in the CDR3. This CDR3 is CASSLVRVETQYF. CDR3 in DNA: TGTGCCAGCAGCTTAGTCCGGGTAGAGACCCAGTACTTC.

The chain recombines TRBV6-1 with TRBJ2-5; TRBD1 might be the D (5 bases). The germline CDR1 and CDR2 sequences are MNHNS and SASEGT. Trimming removed 3 bases at V and 5 bases at J, with 22 bases between. This CDR3 spans 17 amino acids. CDR3 amino acids: CASSDFPLRVERETQYF. The DNA of the CDR3 is TGTGCCAGCAGTGATTTTCCCCTCAGGGTGGAAAGGGAGACCCAGTACTTC.

The rearrangement joins TRBV11-2 to TRBJ1-1; no clear D gene. Germline CDR1 and CDR2: SGHAT and FQNNGV. With 4 bases removed from V and 1 base from J, the gap between germline ends came to 16 bases. The CDR3 has 16 amino acids. The CDR3 is CASSYPDWGRNTEAFF. In DNA, the CDR3 is TGTGCCAGCAGCTACCCCGACTGGGGAAGGAACACTGAAGCTTTCTTT. Full variable domain (remainder filled in from reference TRBV11-2 and TRBJ1-1): EAGVAQSPRYKIIEKRQSVAFWCNPISGHATLYWYQQILGQGPKLLIQFQNNGVVDDSQLPKDRFSAERLKGVDSTLKIQPAKLEDSAVYLCASSYPDWGRNTEAFFGQGTRLTVV.

This clone was seen a handful of times. CDR3 sequence: CASSLTDYNSPLHF. The CDR3 DNA sequence: TGTGCCAGCAGCTTGACGGACTATAATTCACCCCTCCACTTT. This chain joins TRBV5-4 and TRBJ1-6; D is unresolved. V shed 1 base and J shed 3 bases, with 5 bases lying between them. Germline lookup yields CDR1 SGHNT and CDR2 YYREEE (reference sequence). The CDR3 has 14 residues. The full variable domain, its missing parts supplied by reference TRBV5-4 and TRBJ1-6, is ETGVTQSPTHLIKTRGQQVTLRCSSQSGHNTVSWYQQALGQGPQFIFQYYREEENGRGNFPPRFSGLQFPNYSSELNVNALELDDSALYLCASSLTDYNSPLHFGNGTRLTVT.

In nucleotides, the CDR3 is TGCGCCAGCAGCCAAGCGTTTACAGGGGGGAACACTGAAGCTTTCTTT. Its protein is CASSQAFTGGNTEAFF. V is TRBV4-1 and J is TRBJ1-1; 8 bases agree with TRBD1. Germline values: CDR1 MGHRA, CDR2 YSYEKL. CDR3 length: 16 amino acids. J was trimmed by 1 base and V by 1 base; bases with no gene match: 5.

This chain links TRBV10-3 with TRBJ1-3; D unclear. Trimming removed 8 bases at V and 2 bases at J, with 10 bases between. The length of the CDR3 is 13 residues. Germline V gene data show CDR1 as ENHRY and CDR2 as SYGVKD. CDR3 in amino acids: CAIGVGPGNTIYF. CDR3 nucleotides: TGTGCCATCGGGGTTGGGCCTGGAAACACCATATATTTT.

This chain links TRBV19 with TRBJ1-5, with 9 bases identical to TRBD1. Germline V CDR1 and CDR2: LNHDA, SQIVND (reference sequence). The CDR3 has 16 amino acids. J lost 9 bases, V lost 4 bases, and 13 bases had no gene match. The CDR3 coding sequence is TGTGCCAGTAGTACCTGGGAAGGGGACAGGGACAGGCCCCAGCATTTT. Protein: CASSTWEGDRDRPQHF.

This chain links TRBV2 with TRBJ1-2; D perhaps matches TRBD1 (5 bases). The CDR3 loop spans 12 amino acids. V was shortened by 9 bases and J by 4 bases, with 12 bases between the two germline ends. Germline CDR1 reads SNHLY; CDR2 reads FYNNEI. The CDR3 loop is CARRGGPYGYTF. The CDR3 nucleotides read TGTGCCAGGAGGGGCGGACCCTATGGCTACACCTTC.

The DNA for the CDR3 is TGTGCCAGTAGTACCGGGGGGACCTCCTACGAGCAGTACTTC. Its protein product is CASSTGGTSYEQYF. V gene TRBV19 combines with J gene TRBJ2-7, with TRBD2 matching 7 bases. J was trimmed by 0 bases and V by 4 bases; bases with no gene match: 3. Per germline, CDR1 LNHDA and CDR2 SQIVND (reference sequence). This CDR3 has 14 amino acids.

This clone was observed a single time. In DNA form, the CDR3 reads TGTGCCAGCAGTTATGCCGGGAACACTGAAGCTTTCTTT. It yields the protein CASSYAGNTEAFF. The gene calls are TRBV6-5 and TRBJ1-1; D gene uncertain. CDR1 MNHEY and CDR2 SVGAGI come from the germline V gene. The V gene lost 3 bases and the J gene lost 1 base, with 6 bases spanning the gap. The CDR3 spans 13 residues.

The chain links TRBV5-1 to TRBJ2-2; 9 positions agree with TRBD1. Germline assignment: CDR1 SGHRS and CDR2 YFSETQ. CDR3 length equals 16 residues. V lost 7 bases, J lost 0 bases, and 7 bases stayed unmatched. In DNA form, the CDR3 reads TGCGCCAGCCGTCGGGGACAGGGATCGAACACCGGGGAGCTGTTTTTT. Translated: CASRRGQGSNTGELFF.

V usage is TRBV6-5 and J usage is TRBJ2-3; maybe TRBD1 (5 bases). The length of the CDR3 is 15 residues. The germline V gene encodes CDR1 MNHEY and CDR2 SVGAGI. V lost 2 bases to trimming and J lost 1 base, with 10 bases between them. CDR3 sequence reads: CASSYRGRGTDTQYF. In DNA form, the CDR3 reads TGTGCCAGCAGTTACAGGGGAAGGGGCACAGATACGCAGTATTTT.

This clone was counted between two and nine times. The V call is TRBV27, the J call TRBJ1-2, with D possibly being TRBD1 (6 bases). V dropped 6 bases and J dropped 1 base, with 9 bases sitting between them. Germline CDR1 MNHEY, CDR2 SMNVEV (reference sequence). The CDR3 sequence is 13 residues long. Here the CDR3 DNA reads TGTGCCAGCAGCCCCAGGGGTAACTATGGCTACACCTTC. This encodes CASSPRGNYGYTF.

At least ten counts were recorded for this clone. The gene calls are TRBV5-4 and TRBJ1-4; TRBD1 agrees at 9 bases. Germline CDR1 and CDR2: SGHNT and YYREEE (reference sequence). J lost 6 bases, V lost 4 bases, and 7 bases had no gene match. This CDR3 contains 15 residues. The CDR3 DNA reads as TGTGCCAGCAGCCAAAACAGGGGGCTGGATGAAAAACTGTTTTTT. It yields the protein CASSQNRGLDEKLFF.

This clone occurred once. The chain recombines TRBV6-5 with TRBJ1-5, with no clear D. Germline-derived CDR1 and CDR2 are MNHEY and SVGAGI. This CDR3 spans 13 amino acids. Trimming took 2 bases from V and 7 from J, leaving 9 bases between them. The DNA for the CDR3 is TGTGCCAGCAGTTACGATCGCACCCAGCCCCAGCATTTT. It yields the protein CASSYDRTQPQHF.

J is TRBJ2-6 and V is TRBV30, with a tentative D call TRBD2 (6 bases). V dropped 3 bases and J dropped 0 bases, with 15 bases sitting between them. CDR1 GTSNPN and CDR2 SVGIG come from the germline V gene (reference sequence). There are 17 residues in the CDR3. The CDR3 nucleotides read TGTGCCTGGAGATCGCGGGACCGCGACTCTGGGGCCAACGTCCTGACTTTC. Translating it yields CAWRSRDRDSGANVLTF.

This clone came up a few times. The chain carries TRBV4-1 and TRBJ1-1, with D tentatively TRBD1 (5 bases). Trimming removed 1 base at V and 4 bases at J, with 19 bases between. This CDR3 has 17 amino acids. Germline loops: CDR1 MGHRA, CDR2 YSYEKL. Here the CDR3 DNA reads TGCGCCAGCAGCCAAGTACTCCCTCAAAACAGGATCACTGAAGCTTTCTTT. It translates to CASSQVLPQNRITEAFF.